This is a list of T cell receptor beta chains from one sample in a study of shared T cell receptors in the human thymus. Data came from immunoSEQ multiplex PCR; TCRdb stores just in-frame clones and leaves some out. Of about 540,000 clones listed, about four fifths are singletons. The data also belong to a second study, concerning human thymus T cells.

Material: thymocytes. The source of these receptors is a boy under two years old with a congenital heart defect. Each CDR3 is given with its conserved first and last residue. The D gene is left open where the match is weak. Clone size is not always given. Where it is, it says once, few, many or a class for expanded clones.

TRBJ2-2 | TRBV4-1 | . | . | CASSQVEGTGELFF | TGCGCCAGCAGCCAAGTAGAGGGCACCGGGGAGCTGTTTTTT
TRBJ2-1 | TRBV19 | once | . | CASSMTGTSYNEQFF | TGTGCCAGTAGTATGACGGGAACATCCTACAATGAGCAGTTCTTC
TRBJ2-7 | TRBV27 | . | . | CASSLEHSSSYEQYF | TGTGCCAGCAGTTTGGAGCACTCGAGCTCCTACGAGCAGTACTTC
TRBJ2-1 | TRBV7-3 | few | TRBD2 | CASSLKEGLAVSYNEQFF | TGTGCCAGCAGCTTAAAGGAGGGACTAGCGGTCTCCTACAATGAGCAGTTCTTC
TRBJ2-7 | TRBV28 | . | TRBD2 | CASSSSGTSGRAASYEQYF | TGTGCCAGCAGTTCTTCCGGGACTAGCGGGAGGGCCGCCTCCTACGAGCAGTACTTC
TRBJ2-1 | TRBV4-2 | . | TRBD2 | CASSQTGLAGEESYNEQFF | TGTGCCAGCAGCCAAACTGGACTAGCGGGAGAGGAGTCCTACAATGAGCAGTTCTTC
TRBJ2-4 | TRBV14 | . | . | CASSQTGGRNIQYF | TGTGCCAGCAGTCAAACCGGGGGAAGAAACATTCAGTACTTC
TRBJ1-1 | TRBV28 | . | . | CASSFGSSEAFF | TGTGCCAGCAGTTTTGGGAGTTCTGAAGCTTTCTTT
TRBJ2-3 | TRBV7-3 | . | TRBD2 | CASSLSGRAQADTQYF | TGTGCCAGCAGCTTAAGTGGGAGGGCCCAAGCGGATACGCAGTATTTT
TRBJ2-2 | TRBV6-1 | few | TRBD1 | CASSEATGRNTGELFF | TGTGCCAGCAGTGAAGCGACAGGGAGGAACACCGGGGAGCTGTTTTTT
TRBJ1-2 | TRBV9 | . | TRBD1 | CASSVGQGPRPNYGYTF | TGTGCCAGCAGCGTGGGACAGGGGCCGCGCCCTAACTATGGCTACACCTTC
TRBJ2-7 | TRBV11-2 | . | TRBD2 | CASSPRLADNHPYEQYF | TGTGCCAGCAGCCCGCGACTAGCGGACAATCATCCTTACGAGCAGTACTTC
TRBJ2-4 | TRBV27 | once | . | CASSLNGAKNIQYF | TGTGCCAGCAGTTTGAACGGGGCCAAAAACATTCAGTACTTC
TRBJ1-1 | TRBV10-3 | . | TRBD1 | CAISESGQVGKVTEAFF | TGTGCCATCAGTGAGTCGGGACAGGTGGGAAAAGTCACTGAAGCTTTCTTT
TRBJ1-2 | TRBV5-1 | once | . | CASSTFITGKGWTF | TGCGCCAGCAGCACTTTCATTACAGGAAAGGGTTGGACCTTC
TRBJ2-5 | TRBV29-1 | . | TRBD2 | CSVERPGLAGPQETQYF | TGCAGCGTTGAACGCCCGGGACTAGCGGGTCCGCAAGAGACCCAGTACTTC
TRBJ1-4 | TRBV7-2 | . | . | CASSLERVSREKLFF | TGTGCCAGCAGCTTAGAGCGGGTTTCGAGGGAAAAACTGTTTTTT
TRBJ2-2 | TRBV6-4 | . | . | CASSDRLGELFF | TGTGCCAGCAGTGACCGGTTGGGGGAGCTGTTTTTT
TRBJ2-3 | TRBV11-3 | . | TRBD2 | CASSLGPPRLAGVGTDTQYF | TGTGCCAGCAGCTTAGGCCCCCCGAGACTAGCGGGAGTTGGTACAGATACGCAGTATTTT
TRBJ2-7 | TRBV7-2 | . | TRBD2 | CASSLPTSGNLTYEQYF | TGTGCCAGCAGCTTACCGACTAGCGGGAATCTAACTTACGAGCAGTACTTC
TRBJ2-1 | TRBV9 | once | . | CASSVAPWRDSYNEQFF | TGTGCCAGCAGCGTAGCCCCGTGGCGGGACTCCTACAATGAGCAGTTCTTC
TRBJ2-1 | TRBV5-6 | . | . | CASSPPSGLANEQFF | TGTGCCAGCAGCCCTCCCAGCGGGTTAGCCAATGAGCAGTTCTTC
TRBJ2-1 | TRBV23-1 | . | TRBD1 | CASSQPLVRGQVSNEQFF | TGCGCCAGCAGTCAACCTTTAGTCCGGGGACAGGTCTCCAATGAGCAGTTCTTC
TRBJ2-7 | TRBV14 | . | TRBD1 | CASSRTGGNEQYF | TGTGCCAGCAGTCGGACAGGGGGGAACGAGCAGTACTTC
TRBJ2-1 | TRBV28 | . | TRBD2 | CASRLWLAEYNEQFF | TGTGCCAGCAGACTATGGCTAGCGGAATACAATGAGCAGTTCTTC
TRBJ2-7 | TRBV14 | . | . | CASSQSKRAFNYEQYF | TGTGCCAGCAGCCAGTCTAAGCGGGCCTTCAACTACGAGCAGTACTTC
TRBJ1-2 | TRBV2 | . | . | CASSHRTNYGYTF | TGTGCCAGCAGTCACAGGACCAACTATGGCTACACCTTC
TRBJ2-2 | TRBV5-6 | . | TRBD2 | CASSLSGGQAPTGELFF | TGTGCCAGCAGCTTGAGCGGGGGACAAGCTCCCACCGGGGAGCTGTTTTTT
TRBJ2-1 | TRBV5-1 | . | TRBD2 | CASSLYKREAANEQFF | TGCGCCAGCAGCTTGTATAAGCGGGAGGCCGCCAATGAGCAGTTCTTC
TRBJ2-3 | TRBV27 | . | . | CASAPWPGDQDTQYF | TGTGCCAGCGCCCCTTGGCCAGGGGACCAAGATACGCAGTATTTT
TRBJ2-2 | TRBV19 | . | . | CASTGSRGTGELFF | TGTGCCAGTACCGGATCTAGGGGCACCGGGGAGCTGTTTTTT
TRBJ2-7 | TRBV19 | few | TRBD1 | CASSIGRQGVNEQYF | TGTGCCAGTAGTATAGGGAGGCAGGGGGTAAACGAGCAGTACTTC
TRBJ1-5 | TRBV19 | . | . | CASSAGRHSNQPQHF | TGTGCCAGTAGTGCGGGACGGCATAGCAATCAGCCCCAGCATTTT
TRBJ2-1 | TRBV15 | few | . | CATSSNAGTRSNKGIDEQFF | TGTGCCACCAGCAGCAATGCCGGGACACGCTCGAATAAGGGGATCGATGAGCAGTTCTTC
TRBJ2-7 | TRBV19 | . | . | CASTARGGAYEQYF | TGTGCCAGTACCGCAAGGGGCGGGGCGTACGAGCAGTACTTC
TRBJ1-4 | TRBV6-6 | . | . | CASSYSGSHLVEKLFF | TGTGCCAGCAGTTACTCTGGGAGCCACTTAGTTGAAAAACTGTTTTTT
TRBJ2-7 | TRBV6-1 | . | . | CASSDLGRSSYEQYF | TGTGCCAGCAGTGACCTGGGGCGGAGCTCCTACGAGCAGTACTTC
TRBJ2-5 | TRBV5-5 | . | . | CASSLDRPRGKTQYF | TGTGCCAGCAGCTTGGATAGGCCTCGGGGGAAGACCCAGTACTTC
TRBJ2-7 | TRBV19 | few | TRBD1 | CASSWDRASYEQYF | TGTGCCAGTAGTTGGGACAGGGCCTCCTACGAGCAGTACTTC
TRBJ2-7 | TRBV28 | few | TRBD2 | CASSPLGTSGGYEQYF | TGTGCCAGCAGTCCCCTCGGTACTAGCGGGGGCTACGAGCAGTACTTC
TRBJ1-4 | TRBV7-2 | . | . | CASSPLPGDTDNNEKLFF | TGTGCCAGCAGTCCCCTCCCCGGTGACACCGACAACAATGAAAAACTGTTTTTT
TRBJ2-7 | TRBV7-3 | once | . | CASSLKGGILYEQYF | TGTGCCAGCAGCTTAAAGGGCGGGATCCTCTACGAGCAGTACTTC
TRBJ1-2 | TRBV6-5 | . | . | CASSYSRGGYGYTF | TGTGCCAGCAGTTACTCGCGAGGGGGTTATGGCTACACCTTC
TRBJ2-7 | TRBV6-5 | once | . | CASSPHGQRGEQYF | TGTGCCAGCAGTCCCCATGGACAGCGGGGCGAGCAGTACTTC
TRBJ2-4 | TRBV10-3 | . | TRBD2 | CAISALAGKNIQYF | TGTGCCATCAGTGCACTAGCGGGGAAAAACATTCAGTACTTC
TRBJ2-5 | TRBV11-3 | . | . | CASSYASGQRLGAQYF | TGTGCCAGCAGCTATGCCTCAGGACAGCGGCTCGGGGCCCAGTACTTC
TRBJ2-7 | TRBV25-1 | . | . | CASSGRQESSYEQYF | TGTGCCAGCAGTGGACGACAGGAGAGCTCCTACGAGCAGTACTTC
TRBJ2-3 | TRBV19 | . | . | CASRQARRADTQYF | TGTGCCAGTAGGCAAGCTCGACGGGCAGATACGCAGTATTTT
TRBJ2-3 | TRBV28 | . | . | CASFIGGTQYF | TGTGCCAGCTTTATAGGAGGTACGCAGTATTTT